Following are 2 T cell receptor beta chains from one sample sequenced in a study of T and B cells in COVID-19 patients. Blood genomic DNA input for TRB amplification was roughly 250-500 ng. TRB rearrangements were amplified by multiplex PCR with BIOMED2 TRB-A/B primers. TCRdb reanalysed the multiplex PCR reads using MiXCR and keeps one entry per CDR3 protein. The profile shows some 9,100 distinct CDR3 sequences, around 30% of them singletons. The sample comprised blood. The receptors here all came from a human donor who had recovered from COVID-19.

This clonotype is termed medium-sized. This sequence joins TRBV7-6 and TRBJ2-1; D possibly corresponds to TRBD1 (5 bases). The CDR3 is made up of 18 amino acids. The germline gives CDR1 SGHVS, CDR2 FNYEAQ. Trimming shortened V by 1 base and J by 1 base, and 17 bases separated the two germline ends. CDR3 sequence (DNA): TGTGCCAGCAGCTTAGGATCATACACAGGTCGATCCTACAATGAGCAGTTCTTC. Its translation is CASSLGSYTGRSYNEQFF.

This sequence joins TRBV7-9 and TRBJ2-1; TRBD1 is a possible D gene (6 bases). Germline lookup yields CDR1 SEHNR and CDR2 FQNEAQ (reference sequence). The CDR3 length is 15 residues. The V end was cut by 1 base, the J end by 2 bases, with 9 bases between. CDR3: CASSLVGGAYNEQFF. CDR3 sequence (DNA): TGTGCCAGCAGCTTAGTTGGGGGCGCCTACAATGAGCAGTTCTTC.